The next 30 T cell receptor beta chains were all read from a single sample in a study of blood T cell repertoires in COVID-19. Clones were sequenced by immunoSEQ multiplex PCR, and TCRdb holds only the in-frame ones, with some missing. The sample carries about 160,000 clones, around 85% recorded once. The source material was peripheral blood. These receptors all come from a human donor with acute or convalescent COVID-19. The donor label of this sample is uncertain.

This chain joins TRBV29-1 and TRBJ1-5; 7 nucleotides match TRBD1. Trimming at V came to 6 bases and at J to 4 bases, leaving 6 bases not matched to a gene. CDR1 and CDR2 (germline): SQVTM, ANQGSEA. The CDR3 length is 13 residues. The CDR3 DNA follows: TGCAGCGTATCTCCAGGGGGGAATCAGCCCCAGCATTTT. Its protein is CSVSPGGNQPQHF.

This chain links TRBV18 with TRBJ1-5, with 8 nucleotides matching TRBD1. J gave up 9 bases and V 6 bases, and 7 bases lay outside the gene matches. The CDR3 is 13 residues long. Per germline, CDR1 KGHSH and CDR2 LQKENI. The CDR3 reads CASSGTGQGPQHF. The DNA for the CDR3 is TGTGCCAGCTCCGGGACAGGCCAAGGGCCCCAGCATTTT.

This chain uses TRBV11-2 with TRBJ2-1, with 11 bases matching TRBD2. The CDR3 consists of 18 residues. V lost 2 bases to trimming and J lost 1 base; unmatched junction nucleotides: 7. Germline values: CDR1 SGHAT, CDR2 FQNNGV. DNA of the CDR3: TGTGCCAGCAGCTTATTATTGGCTAGCGGGGGGTCCTACAATGAGCAGTTCTTC. Its translation is CASSLLLASGGSYNEQFF.

The chain joins TRBV7-2 to TRBJ2-7; the match to TRBD1 covers 7 bases. Germline CDR1 and CDR2: SGHTA and FQGNSA. This CDR3 is 15 amino acids long. Trimming took 3 bases from V and 3 from J; bases not matched to a gene: 8. CDR3 DNA: TGTGCCAGCAGCTTTACCTCGACAGGGTTCTACGAGCAGTACTTC. This translates into CASSFTSTGFYEQYF. Full variable domain (rest looked up from reference TRBV7-2 and TRBJ2-7): GAGVSQSPSNKVTEKGKDVELRCDPISGHTALYWYRQSLGQGLEFLIYFQGNSAPDKSGLPSDRFSAERTGGSVSTLTIQRTQQEDSAVYLCASSFTSTGFYEQYFGPGTRLTVT.

This chain links TRBV27 with TRBJ1-2; a weak D match, TRBD1 (5 bases). CDR1 and CDR2 (germline): MNHEY, SMNVEV (reference sequence). V was pared by 3 bases and J by 3 bases, with 11 bases between. There are 14 residues in the CDR3. CDR3 loop: CASSLGGTDYGYTF. CDR3 bases: TGTGCCAGCAGTTTGGGGGGAACGGACTATGGCTACACCTTC.

The gene calls are TRBV18 and TRBJ2-3; tentative D call: TRBD1 (5 bases). CDR1 and CDR2 (germline): KGHSH, LQKENI. The V end was cut by 3 bases, the J end by 0 bases, with 10 bases between. This CDR3 region has 15 residues. For the CDR3, the DNA is TGTGCCAGCTCACCTGGGGCATCTAGCACAGATACGCAGTATTTT. Its translation: CASSPGASSTDTQYF.

CDR3 in DNA: TGTGCCAGCAGCATACTACAGGGTGACGGCAATCAGCCCCAGCATTTT. As protein: CASSILQGDGNQPQHF. The chain combines TRBV7-8 with TRBJ1-5; D is possibly TRBD1 (6 bases). The V gene lost 5 bases and the J gene lost 2 bases, with 16 bases spanning the gap. The CDR3 is 16 amino acids. Per the germline V gene, CDR1 is SGHVS and CDR2 is FQNEAQ. Supplemented by reference TRBV7-8 and TRBJ1-5, the full variable domain reads GAGVSQSPRYKVAKRGQDVALRCDPISGHVSLFWYQQALGQGPEFLTYFQNEAQLDKSGLPSDRFFAERPEGSVSTLKIQRTQQEDSAVYLCASSILQGDGNQPQHFGDGTRLSIL.

The genes are TRBV19 and TRBJ2-1, with 10 nucleotides matching TRBD2. Trimming removed 5 bases from V and 10 bases from J; junction bases left unmatched: 11. The CDR3 spans 15 residues. Germline V CDR1 and CDR2: LNHDA, SQIVND (reference sequence). This CDR3 reads CASSPIQRGGREQFF. The CDR3 DNA is TGTGCCAGTAGTCCGATACAGCGGGGGGGCAGGGAGCAGTTCTTC.

This chain uses TRBV24-1 with TRBJ1-2, with D uncertain. The CDR3 sequence is 14 residues long. Trimming cost V 3 bases and J 4 bases, with 11 bases left between them. Germline assignment: CDR1 KGHDR and CDR2 SFDVKD. The CDR3 protein is CATSDDDNPYGYTF. The CDR3 DNA follows: TGTGCCACCAGTGATGACGACAATCCCTATGGCTACACCTTC.

This clone was seen just once. The chain is built from TRBV5-1 and TRBJ1-5; D ambiguous. In germline, CDR1 is SGHRS, CDR2 YFSETQ. With 4 bases removed from V and 3 bases from J, the gap between germline ends came to 17 bases. The CDR3 extends over 16 amino acids. In nucleotides, the CDR3 is TGCGCCAGCAGCCTTACTAGGACCTGGATCAATCAGCCCCAGCATTTT. This translates into CASSLTRTWINQPQHF.

Here the CDR3 reads CATSDPRLGTQYF. CDR3 DNA: TGTGCCACCAGTGACCCTAGGCTTGGGACCCAGTACTTC. The genes are TRBV24-1 and TRBJ2-5; D gene unclear. Germline loops: CDR1 KGHDR, CDR2 SFDVKD. The CDR3 runs 13 residues. V was clipped by 4 bases and J by 7 bases, with 12 bases between them.

The chain uses TRBV28 and TRBJ1-2; possibly TRBD1 for D (6 bases). Deletions cut 5 bases from V and 4 bases from J, with 11 bases between. The CDR3 is 13 residues long. Looked up from germline, CDR1 is MDHEN and CDR2 is SYDVKM. CDR3 DNA sequence: TGTGCCAGCAGTCTAGGACAGAGCTATGGCTACACCTTC. It encodes CASSLGQSYGYTF.

The V call is TRBV5-1, the J call TRBJ2-7, with D tentatively TRBD1 (6 bases). Looked up from germline, CDR1 is SGHRS and CDR2 is YFSETQ. Trimming took 3 bases from V and 2 from J, leaving 15 bases between them. The CDR3 is 15 residues long. CDR3 loop: CASSYDYREAYEQYF. In DNA form, the CDR3 reads TGCGCCAGCAGCTATGATTACAGGGAAGCCTACGAGCAGTACTTC. Using reference TRBV5-1 and TRBJ2-7 for the parts outside the CDR3, the full variable domain is KAGVTQTPRYLIKTRGQQVTLSCSPISGHRSVSWYQQTPGQGLQFLFEYFSETQRNKGNFPGRFSGRQFSNSRSEMNVSTLELGDSALYLCASSYDYREAYEQYFGPGTRLTVT.

The genes are TRBV27 and TRBJ2-5, with TRBD2 matching over 7 bases. Germline V gene lookup returns CDR1 MNHEY and CDR2 SMNVEV (reference sequence). This CDR3 is 15 amino acids long. V lost 1 base, J lost 2 bases, and 4 bases stayed unmatched. CDR3 region: CASSLLGLDQETQYF. CDR3 bases: TGTGCCAGCAGTTTATTAGGACTAGATCAAGAGACCCAGTACTTC.

V and J are TRBV5-1 and TRBJ1-1, with a possible D match to TRBD1 (6 bases). Trimming shortened V by 6 bases and J by 2 bases, and 17 bases separated the two germline ends. The CDR3 is 15 residues long. CDR1 and CDR2 from the germline V gene are SGHRS and YFSETQ. CDR3 residues: CASTRGPGPNTEAFF. The CDR3 DNA sequence: TGCGCCAGCACCAGGGGCCCTGGACCTAACACTGAAGCTTTCTTT.

The genes are TRBV9 and TRBJ1-3; D is unclear. The V gene lost 0 bases and the J gene lost 0 bases, with 13 bases spanning the gap. Germline-derived CDR1 and CDR2 are SGDLS and YYNGEE. The CDR3 sequence is 17 residues long. CDR3 region: CASSVGRNRGSGNTIYF. In DNA form, the CDR3 reads TGTGCCAGCAGCGTAGGCAGAAATAGAGGCTCTGGAAACACCATATATTTT.

This chain uses TRBV7-6 with TRBJ2-5; D remains ambiguous. Germline loops: CDR1 SGHVS, CDR2 FNYEAQ. Trimming removed 3 bases at V and 1 base at J, with 15 bases between. CDR3 size: 16 residues. The DNA for the CDR3 is TGTGCCAGCAGCTTTCTTCCCTCGGCGGTCCAAGAGACCCAGTACTTC. This gives the protein CASSFLPSAVQETQYF.

The rearrangement links TRBV6-5 to TRBJ2-3; TRBD1 matches at 7 bases. After removal of 10 bases from V and 3 bases from J, the junction contained 13 bases not matched to a gene. Looked up from germline, CDR1 is MNHEY and CDR2 is SVGAGI. The CDR3 is made up of 15 amino acids. The CDR3 reads CATQYRGTRTDTQYF. As DNA, the CDR3 is TGTGCCACCCAGTACAGGGGTACGCGGACAGATACGCAGTATTTT.

This rearrangement joins TRBV5-5 to TRBJ1-6, with D hard to call. The V gene's germline CDR1 is SGHKS and CDR2 YYEKEE (reference sequence). V was shortened by 0 bases and J by 5 bases, with 6 bases between the two germline ends. The CDR3 is made up of 14 amino acids. For the CDR3, the DNA is TGTGCCAGCAGCTTGGGGCAGAATAATTCACCCCTCCACTTT. Protein sequence: CASSLGQNNSPLHF. Complete variable domain (other parts from reference TRBV5-5 and TRBJ1-6): DAGVTQSPTHLIKTRGQQVTLRCSPISGHKSVSWYQQVLGQGPQFIFQYYEKEERGRGNFPDRFSARQFPNYSSELNVNALLLGDSALYLCASSLGQNNSPLHFGNGTRLTVT.

The J gene is TRBJ1-3, the V gene TRBV30; D uncertain. V shed 0 bases and J shed 8 bases, with 17 bases lying between them. The CDR3 is 15 residues long. Germline V gene data show CDR1 as GTSNPN and CDR2 as SVGIG (reference sequence). The CDR3 sequence is CAWSVPPGFGDTIYF. The CDR3 DNA reads as TGTGCCTGGAGTGTTCCTCCGGGATTTGGGGACACCATATATTTT.

The rearrangement links TRBV28 to TRBJ1-1; D is possibly TRBD1 (6 bases). CDR1 is MDHEN, CDR2 SYDVKM, per germline. The length of the CDR3 is 19 residues. V lost 4 bases and J 0 bases, leaving 24 bases between the germline ends. CDR3: CASSWEKRAGVYMNTEAFF. The CDR3 DNA reads TGTGCCAGCAGTTGGGAAAAGAGGGCAGGGGTTTATATGAACACTGAAGCTTTCTTT.

V is TRBV9 and J is TRBJ2-5; 7 nucleotides line up with TRBD2. V lost 0 bases to trimming and J lost 5 bases; unmatched junction nucleotides: 7. CDR3 length: 15 residues. CDR1 is SGDLS and CDR2 is YYNGEE in the germline V gene. CDR3 in amino acids: CASSVEAHSGETQYF. The CDR3 region has the DNA TGTGCCAGCAGCGTAGAGGCCCATAGCGGGGAGACCCAGTACTTC.

The chain carries TRBV15 and TRBJ2-6, with a tentative D call TRBD2 (5 bases). Trimming removed 1 base at V and 0 bases at J, with 10 bases between. The CDR3 contains 17 residues. Germline lookup yields CDR1 LNHNV and CDR2 YYDKDF (reference sequence). In DNA, the CDR3 is TGTGCCACCAGCAGAGCCGGGGTGAGCTCTGGGGCCAACGTCCTGACTTTC. Protein sequence: CATSRAGVSSGANVLTF.

Written as DNA, the CDR3 is TGTGCCAGCAGTTTCTCACCACAATTAGGCTACACCTTC. It codes for CASSFSPQLGYTF. The rearrangement uses TRBV12-3 or TRBV12-4 and TRBJ1-2, with no clear D. V shed 3 bases and J shed 8 bases, with 13 bases lying between them. The CDR3 totals 13 residues.

The rearrangement links TRBV7-9 to TRBJ1-4; the match to TRBD1 covers 7 bases. The germline V gene encodes CDR1 SEHNR and CDR2 FQNEAQ (reference sequence). The CDR3 loop spans 14 amino acids. V shed 7 bases, J shed 7 bases, and the junction held 9 bases outside the gene matches. The CDR3 DNA is TGTGCCAGCACTGTCGGACAGGAAAGTGAAAAACTGTTTTTT. This translates into CASTVGQESEKLFF. The variable domain in full, with the rest retrieved from reference TRBV7-9 and TRBJ1-4, is DTGVSQNPRHKITKRGQNVTFRCDPISEHNRLYWYRQTLGQGPEFLTYFQNEAQLEKSRLLSDRFSAERPKGSFSTLEIQRTEQGDSAMYLCASTVGQESEKLFFGSGTQLSVL.

The CDR3 coding sequence is TGTGCCAGCTCACCTAGTAACCGACAGGGGGCGCGTACCGGGGCCAACGTCCTGACTTTC. Amino acid sequence: CASSPSNRQGARTGANVLTF. This sequence joins TRBV18 and TRBJ2-6; TRBD1 matches at 10 bases. The length of the CDR3 is 20 residues. Germline V gives CDR1 KGHSH, CDR2 LQKENI. The ends lost 3 bases at V and 4 bases at J; junction bases unmatched: 15.

In its sample, this clone was seen once. The CDR3 nucleotides read TGTGCCAGCAGTGAATGGGACAGGGCTACCCACGAGCAGTACTTC. Amino acids: CASSEWDRATHEQYF. The J gene is TRBJ2-7, the V gene TRBV6-1; 9 nucleotides line up with TRBD1. V was pared by 2 bases and J by 5 bases, with 7 bases of the junction left unmatched. Germline V lookup: CDR1 MNHNS, CDR2 SASEGT. This CDR3 spans 15 amino acids.

This clone was recorded once. The V and J genes are TRBV6-6 and TRBJ2-7; D remains unclear. This CDR3 comprises 12 residues. Germline V gene sequence: CDR1 MNHNY, CDR2 SVGAGI (reference sequence). V was pared by 2 bases and J by 9 bases, with 11 bases between. The CDR3: CASSYLGSGQYF. The CDR3 nucleotides are TGTGCCAGCAGTTACCTTGGTTCCGGGCAGTACTTC.

This clone was observed once. The chain couples TRBV5-1 to TRBJ2-7; 9 bases agree with TRBD1. After removal of 1 base from V and 7 bases from J, the junction contained 9 bases not matched to a gene. Per germline, CDR1 SGHRS and CDR2 YFSETQ. This CDR3 contains 15 residues. CDR3 nucleotide sequence: TGCGCCAGCAGCTTGCGGACAGGGGCGGTTAGTGAGCAGTACTTC. Its protein product is CASSLRTGAVSEQYF. Complete variable domain (other parts from reference TRBV5-1 and TRBJ2-7): KAGVTQTPRYLIKTRGQQVTLSCSPISGHRSVSWYQQTPGQGLQFLFEYFSETQRNKGNFPGRFSGRQFSNSRSEMNVSTLELGDSALYLCASSLRTGAVSEQYFGPGTRLTVT.

The rearrangement links TRBV6-5 to TRBJ2-7; 8 nucleotides line up with TRBD2. J gave up 3 bases and V 6 bases, and 7 bases lay outside the gene matches. The CDR3 totals 14 residues. From germline, CDR1 is MNHEY and CDR2 SVGAGI. CDR3 sequence (DNA): TGTGCCAGCAGGACGGGGGGGGGCCACTACGAGCAGTACTTC. Encoded protein: CASRTGGGHYEQYF.